One sample yielded the 10 T cell receptor beta chains listed below, sequenced in a study of blood T cell repertoires in COVID-19. TCRdb's table, derived via immunoSEQ multiplex PCR, lists solely in-frame clones and lacks some. The sample lists roughly 200,000 clones; about 87% were seen once. The sequenced sample was PBMCs or T cells enriched from blood (not recorded which). The receptors were gathered from a woman in her 30s who had recovered from COVID-19.

As DNA, the CDR3 is TGTGCCAGCAGCCCCGGAGGGGTCGATAGCAATCAGCCCCAGCATTTT. It specifies CASSPGGVDSNQPQHF. This chain uses TRBV7-9 with TRBJ1-5; D perhaps matches TRBD1 (5 bases). Germline V gives CDR1 SEHNR, CDR2 FQNEAQ (reference sequence). The CDR3 loop spans 16 amino acids. V gave up 5 bases and J gave up 0 bases, with 14 bases separating them. Looking up the rest from reference TRBV7-9 and TRBJ1-5 gives the full variable domain: DTGVSQNPRHKITKRGQNVTFRCDPISEHNRLYWYRQTLGQGPEFLTYFQNEAQLEKSRLLSDRFSAERPKGSFSTLEIQRTEQGDSAMYLCASSPGGVDSNQPQHFGDGTRLSIL.

This clone showed up just a few times. The rearrangement joins TRBV5-1 to TRBJ2-3, with 9 positions matching TRBD1. Germline loops: CDR1 SGHRS, CDR2 YFSETQ. The CDR3 runs to 18 residues. V lost 5 bases, J lost 5 bases, and 18 bases stayed unmatched. CDR3 sequence reads: CASSDLGQGFTRGDTQYF. The DNA of the CDR3 is TGCGCCAGCAGTGACTTAGGACAGGGGTTTACTCGGGGAGATACGCAGTATTTT.

The V and J genes are TRBV19 and TRBJ2-1, with D possibly TRBD2 on 6 matching bases. CDR1 is LNHDA and CDR2 is SQIVND in the germline V gene (reference sequence). Deletions cut 9 bases from V and 4 bases from J, with 22 bases between. This CDR3 is 16 amino acids long. In nucleotides, the CDR3 is TGTGCCAGCACCCCACCGGGAAGGCGGGGTTACAATGAGCAGTTCTTC. The encoded protein is CASTPPGRRGYNEQFF.

This rearrangement joins TRBV3-1 (or the pseudogene TRBV3-2) to TRBJ2-3; 8 bases line up with TRBD2. The CDR3 contains 16 residues. With 3 bases clipped from V and 2 bases from J, the junction kept 7 bases outside the gene matches. Germline V gene lookup returns CDR1 LGHDT and CDR2 YNNKEL (reference sequence). In DNA, the CDR3 is TGTGCCAGCAGCCAGTCCCGGGGGGGCATCACAGATACGCAGTATTTT. It encodes CASSQSRGGITDTQYF.

The chain employs TRBV11-2 and TRBJ2-3, with 10 bases identical to TRBD2. Unmatched junction bases numbered 10, after V lost 5 bases and J lost 5 bases. CDR1 and CDR2 (germline): SGHAT, FQNNGV. This CDR3 region has 16 residues. The CDR3 coding sequence is TGTGCCAGCAGCGGTCCGGGACTAGCGCCTAAAGATACGCAGTATTTT. Translated: CASSGPGLAPKDTQYF.

The chain couples TRBV6-5 to TRBJ1-6, with D unresolved. The length of the CDR3 is 14 residues. The ends were cut back, 4 bases at V and 9 bases at J, with 13 bases in the middle. The germline gives CDR1 MNHEY, CDR2 SVGAGI. CDR3 nucleotides: TGTGCCAGCAGTTCACTGAGGCCCTCTTCACCCCTCCACTTT. It specifies CASSSLRPSSPLHF.

The chain employs TRBV7-2 and TRBJ1-1; 8 nucleotides match TRBD1. With 1 base clipped from V and 7 bases from J, the junction kept 11 bases outside the gene matches. Germline values: CDR1 SGHTA, CDR2 FQGNSA. The CDR3 is 16 amino acids. The CDR3 DNA reads TGTGCCAGCAGCTTAGGATCCAGGGGGCTTTTTGGTGAAGCTTTCTTT. Protein sequence: CASSLGSRGLFGEAFF.

This clone is a singleton in its sample. The V and J genes are TRBV19 and TRBJ1-1; weak D call: TRBD1 (5 bases). The germline V gene has CDR1 LNHDA and CDR2 SQIVND (reference sequence). Trimming cost V 7 bases and J 1 base, with 28 bases left between them. The CDR3 has 19 amino acids. CDR3 in DNA: TGTGCCAGTACCTCAAACAGCGGGATGCTCGGGGGAGGGAACACTGAAGCTTTCTTT. It is translated as CASTSNSGMLGGGNTEAFF. The full variable domain, completed using reference TRBV19 and TRBJ1-1, is DGGITQSPKYLFRKEGQNVTLSCEQNLNHDAMYWYRQDPGQGLRLIYYSQIVNDFQKGDIAEGYSVSREKKESFPLTVTSAQKNPTAFYLCASTSNSGMLGGGNTEAFFGQGTRLTVV.

The chain combines TRBV7-9 with TRBJ2-1, with 10 bases aligning to TRBD1. The junction had 7 bases not matched to a gene; V was cut back by 5 bases and J by 0 bases. In germline, CDR1 is SEHNR, CDR2 FQNEAQ (reference sequence). The CDR3 runs 17 residues. DNA of the CDR3: TGTGCCAGCAGCCCCCGGACAGGGGGGAGCTCCTACAATGAGCAGTTCTTC. Translated, it gives CASSPRTGGSSYNEQFF.

A single count supports this clone. The chain recombines TRBV2 with TRBJ2-5, with 12 bases lining up with TRBD2. Unmatched junction bases numbered 0, after V lost 7 bases and J lost 3 bases. CDR1 and CDR2 (germline): SNHLY, FYNNEI. There are 13 residues in the CDR3. The CDR3 nucleotides read TGTGCCAGCACTAGCGGGGGGGAAGAGACCCAGTACTTC. This sequence encodes CASTSGGEETQYF. The full variable domain, completed using reference TRBV2 and TRBJ2-5, is EPEVTQTPSHQVTQMGQEVILRCVPISNHLYFYWYRQILGQKVEFLVSFYNNEISEKSEIFDDQFSVERPDGSNFTLKIRSTKLEDSAMYFCASTSGGEETQYFGPGTRLLVL.